These T cell receptor beta chains were read from a single sample in a study of identical twins. TCRdb itself ran the 5' RACE reads through MiXCR, one entry per CDR3 protein. Found here are a few hundred thousand distinct CDR3 sequences, less than 20% of them singletons; the top ten hold about 12%. Sequenced: naive T cells sorted from blood. These receptors were taken from a man aged 45-65 years in good health. CDR3s include the opening cysteine and the closing phenylalanine or tryptophan. Fields, in order: D gene, J gene, clone size, V gene, CDR3 protein, CDR3 DNA. D genes are given only for firm matches. Expanded clones get a size class; other rows say once, few or many, or leave the size out.

D gene: .
J gene: TRBJ2-2
clone size: .
V gene: TRBV11-2
CDR3 protein: CASSPLPRLANTGELFF
CDR3 DNA: TGTGCCAGCAGCCCCTTACCCAGACTAGCGAACACCGGGGAGCTGTTTTTT

D gene: .
J gene: TRBJ1-1
clone size: many
V gene: TRBV6-2/TRBV6-3
CDR3 protein: CASSPPMNTEAFF
CDR3 DNA: TGTGCCAGCAGTCCTCCGATGAACACTGAAGCTTTCTTT

D gene: TRBD2
J gene: TRBJ2-7
clone size: many
V gene: TRBV20-1
CDR3 protein: CPGLAPYEQYF
CDR3 DNA: TGCCCGGGACTAGCGCCTTACGAGCAGTACTTC

D gene: .
J gene: TRBJ2-2
clone size: .
V gene: TRBV9
CDR3 protein: CASSVTGADEGELFF
CDR3 DNA: TGTGCCAGCAGCGTTACGGGGGCGGATGAAGGGGAGCTGTTTTTT

D gene: .
J gene: TRBJ2-1
clone size: many
V gene: TRBV29-1
CDR3 protein: CSGITPLEGNEQFF
CDR3 DNA: TGCAGCGGGATTACACCTTTGGAGGGAAATGAGCAGTTCTTC

D gene: .
J gene: TRBJ1-1
clone size: many
V gene: TRBV6-5
CDR3 protein: CASSYSITGTEAFF
CDR3 DNA: TGTGCCAGCAGTTACTCCATCACAGGAACGGAAGCTTTCTTT

D gene: .
J gene: TRBJ2-3
clone size: .
V gene: TRBV10-3
CDR3 protein: CAISESRGASTDTQYF
CDR3 DNA: TGTGCCATCAGTGAGTCGAGGGGGGCTAGCACAGATACGCAGTATTTT

D gene: TRBD1
J gene: TRBJ2-2
clone size: .
V gene: TRBV12-3/TRBV12-4
CDR3 protein: CASSYRDSSTGELFF
CDR3 DNA: TGTGCCAGCAGTTACCGGGACAGTAGCACCGGGGAGCTGTTTTTT

D gene: .
J gene: TRBJ2-7
clone size: few
V gene: TRBV28
CDR3 protein: CASSLAQRSYEQYF
CDR3 DNA: TGTGCCAGCAGTTTAGCCCAGCGTTCCTACGAGCAGTACTTC

D gene: .
J gene: TRBJ1-4
clone size: few
V gene: TRBV30
CDR3 protein: CAWSVRGIDEKLFF
CDR3 DNA: TGTGCCTGGAGTGTACGAGGGATAGACGAAAAACTGTTTTTT

D gene: .
J gene: TRBJ1-6
clone size: .
V gene: TRBV20-1
CDR3 protein: CSARVGRAGSPLHF
CDR3 DNA: TGCAGTGCTAGAGTCGGCAGGGCTGGGTCACCCCTCCACTTT

D gene: TRBD2
J gene: TRBJ2-7
clone size: .
V gene: TRBV20-1
CDR3 protein: CSAQLAGLSWNYYEQYF
CDR3 DNA: TGCAGTGCTCAATTAGCGGGGCTCAGTTGGAATTACTACGAGCAGTACTTC

D gene: TRBD1
J gene: TRBJ2-5
clone size: .
V gene: TRBV5-4
CDR3 protein: CASSNGQGMSQTQYF
CDR3 DNA: TGTGCCAGCAGCAACGGACAGGGGATGAGTCAGACCCAGTACTTC

D gene: TRBD2
J gene: TRBJ2-2
clone size: .
V gene: TRBV9
CDR3 protein: CASSVRREHTGELFF
CDR3 DNA: TGTGCCAGCAGCGTAAGGCGGGAGCACACCGGGGAGCTGTTTTTT

D gene: TRBD1
J gene: TRBJ1-2
clone size: .
V gene: TRBV7-2
CDR3 protein: CASSPKTGGIYGYTF
CDR3 DNA: TGTGCCAGCAGCCCAAAGACAGGGGGGATCTATGGCTACACCTTC

D gene: TRBD2
J gene: TRBJ2-3
clone size: few
V gene: TRBV20-1
CDR3 protein: CSARGSTSGSSTDTQYF
CDR3 DNA: TGCAGTGCTAGGGGGTCGACTAGCGGGAGCAGCACAGATACGCAGTATTTT

D gene: .
J gene: TRBJ1-6
clone size: few
V gene: TRBV4-3
CDR3 protein: CASSQVQTDYNSPLHF
CDR3 DNA: TGCGCCAGCAGCCAAGTCCAGACAGACTATAATTCACCCCTCCACTTT

D gene: .
J gene: TRBJ2-5
clone size: few
V gene: TRBV15
CDR3 protein: CATSSPAGTVGGETQYF
CDR3 DNA: TGTGCCACCAGCAGTCCAGCCGGGACAGTGGGGGGAGAGACCCAGTACTTC

D gene: .
J gene: TRBJ1-2
clone size: many
V gene: TRBV24-1
CDR3 protein: CATSDLDGDYYGYTF
CDR3 DNA: TGTGCCACCAGTGATTTAGACGGAGACTACTATGGCTACACCTTC

D gene: TRBD2
J gene: TRBJ2-6
clone size: .
V gene: TRBV4-2
CDR3 protein: CASSPREAGGSSGANVLTF
CDR3 DNA: TGTGCCAGCAGTCCAAGAGAAGCGGGAGGGAGCTCTGGGGCCAACGTCCTGACTTTC

D gene: TRBD1
J gene: TRBJ1-3
clone size: few
V gene: TRBV20-1
CDR3 protein: CSASPRSRATGLGNTIYF
CDR3 DNA: TGCAGTGCTAGCCCTAGGAGCAGGGCGACAGGGCTTGGAAACACCATATATTTT

D gene: .
J gene: TRBJ2-5
clone size: few
V gene: TRBV7-9
CDR3 protein: CASSVGGPRVTQYF
CDR3 DNA: TGTGCCAGCAGTGTCGGCGGGCCGAGGGTGACCCAGTACTTC

D gene: TRBD1
J gene: TRBJ2-1
clone size: many
V gene: TRBV20-1
CDR3 protein: CSARVGTGEYNEQFF
CDR3 DNA: TGCAGTGCTAGAGTCGGGACAGGGGAGTACAATGAGCAGTTCTTC

D gene: .
J gene: TRBJ2-3
clone size: few
V gene: TRBV11-2
CDR3 protein: CASSLDVTSDTQYF
CDR3 DNA: TGTGCCAGCAGCTTAGACGTTACCTCAGATACGCAGTATTTT

D gene: TRBD2
J gene: TRBJ2-7
clone size: .
V gene: TRBV7-6
CDR3 protein: CASSLQTSGFYEQYF
CDR3 DNA: TGTGCCAGCAGCTTACAAACTAGCGGGTTTTACGAGCAGTACTTC